These 6 T cell receptor beta chains came from one sample sequenced in a study of human CD8 memory T cell subsets. TCR beta libraries were made by UMI-labeled 5' RACE. TCRdb re-called the 5' RACE reads; one entry per CDR3 protein, DNA not given. The sample data list 4,500 to 7,000 distinct CDR3 sequences. Sequencing input: CD8+ T cells from PBMCs. These TCRs come from a human donor in good health.

This chain uses TRBV12-3 or TRBV12-4 with TRBJ2-1; TCRdb picks TRBD2, but there is no DNA to check that call. This CDR3 is 13 amino acids long. This CDR3 is CASSLGPSNEQFF.

V usage is TRBV11-2 and J usage is TRBJ2-1; TCRdb returns TRBD1, unconfirmable since there is no DNA. CDR3 length: 18 residues. Germline V gene lookup returns CDR1 SGHAT and CDR2 FQNNGV. This chain's CDR3 is CASSLDLGRGTSAGEQFF.

J is TRBJ1-6 and V is TRBV7-9; TCRdb's assignment of TRBD1 cannot be checked, as there is no DNA. Germline V gene sequence: CDR1 SEHNR, CDR2 FQNEAQ (reference sequence). CDR3 length equals 13 residues. The CDR3 sequence is CASSPRQNSPLHF.

The V gene is TRBV7-9, the J gene TRBJ2-2. CDR3 length: 11 amino acids. Germline CDR1 reads SEHNR; CDR2 reads FQNEAQ (reference sequence). CDR3 sequence reads: CASSLRGELFF.

The chain is built from TRBV12-3 or TRBV12-4 and TRBJ2-3. CDR3 length: 15 amino acids. The CDR3 is CASSLIRASTDTQYF.

CDR3 sequence: CAWTIGGDGEQYF. The chain uses TRBV30 and TRBJ2-7; the TCRdb call, TRBD1, lacks DNA for checking. CDR3 length: 13 residues. The germline V gene encodes CDR1 GTSNPN and CDR2 SVGIG (reference sequence).